The TCR beta chain under discussion was sequenced for a study of T cell repertoires in cytomegalovirus infection. Overall study: In public TCR beta signatures, there were indications of both CMV infection and matching HLA type.

The study, taken as a whole, reports: HLA-C-restricted CMV-specific TCR beta clonotypes prevailed in the ex vivo response. Totalled public TCR beta family frequency picked out people who carried CMV plus the relevant HLA.

TCRdb reprocessed the reads with MiXCR, giving one entry per CDR3 protein. Seen here are about 200,000 distinct CDR3 sequences, roughly 9.8% observed once, and the top ten hold about 4.6%. Per the germline V gene, CDR1 is SGHTA and CDR2 is FQGNSA. V trimming: 5 bases; J trimming: 3 bases; junction bases outside the gene matches: 5. The CDR3 is made up of 14 amino acids. This clonotype was observed at least ten times. Antigen specificity is unknown. V usage is TRBV7-2 and J usage is TRBJ2-7; 9 nucleotides align to TRBD2. The sequencing sample was made of PBMCs. This TCR was sampled from a human donor in good health (CMV status not recorded). Some clones in this sample may be carry-over from other donors' samples. The CDR3 bases are TGTGCCAGCAGCCCGGTAGCGGGAGTCTACGAGCAGTACTTC. Translating it yields CASSPVAGVYEQYF.